The entry below gives a single TCR beta chain sequence along with its context. What it binds is not known. The junction differs from germline at one of its ends, possibly a read error. Library preparation (for TCRbeta) was performed with unique molecular identifiers. A single record per CDR3 protein comes from TCRdb applying MiXCR to the PCR reads. The repertoire includes around 250,000 distinct CDR3 sequences, under 9.5% of them detected once, and approximately 6.3% sits in the top ten. CDR1 MGHRA and CDR2 YSYEKL come from the germline V gene. The CDR3 is made up of 14 amino acids. The data belong to a study of T-cell reconstitution after alpha-beta-depleted transplantation in children. General study results and limits: Where some patients showed high TCRbeta diversity at day 60, it came from recipient T cells and thymic progenitors that had survived.

The specimen was PBMCs, mostly from graft donor cells, collected 180 days after TCRalphabeta/CD19-depleted stem cell transplant. The clonotype was recovered from a male patient between 5 and 17 years old who had a stem cell transplant for acute lymphoblastic leukemia, so the T cells may come from the graft donor. The chain recombines TRBV4-1 with TRBJ2-3, with D uncertain. The CDR3 DNA sequence: TGTGCCAGCAGCCACGGGCTTTTCTCAGATACGCAGTATTTT. Translated, it gives CASSHGLFSDTQYF.